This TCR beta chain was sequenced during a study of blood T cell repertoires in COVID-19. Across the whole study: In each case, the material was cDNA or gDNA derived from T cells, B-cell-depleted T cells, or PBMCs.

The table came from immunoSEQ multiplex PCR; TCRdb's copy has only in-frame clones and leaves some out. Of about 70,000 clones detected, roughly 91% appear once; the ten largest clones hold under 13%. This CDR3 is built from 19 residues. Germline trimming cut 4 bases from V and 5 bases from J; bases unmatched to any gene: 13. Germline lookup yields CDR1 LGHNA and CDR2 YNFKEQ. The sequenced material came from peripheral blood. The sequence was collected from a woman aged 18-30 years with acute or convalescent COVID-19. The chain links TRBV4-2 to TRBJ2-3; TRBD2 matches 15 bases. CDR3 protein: CASSPRPRTSGGAIDTQYF. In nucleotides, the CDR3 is TGTGCCAGCAGCCCCCGGCCCCGGACTAGCGGGGGGGCAATAGATACGCAGTATTTT.